This is a list of T cell receptor beta chains from one sample in a study of blood T cell repertoires in COVID-19. Sequencing used immunoSEQ multiplex PCR; TCRdb keeps in-frame clones, though not all of them. The sample has about 270,000 clones; more than 85% are singletons. The sequenced sample was PBMCs or T cells enriched from blood (not recorded which). The receptors were gathered from a middle-aged man who had been exposed to COVID-19. Both conserved end residues are part of each CDR3. The size of a clone is reported for some rows only, either as once, few or many, or as a class for expanded clones.

CAWNRGSNQPQHF	TRBJ1-5	TRBV30	.
CAIPSGRDNNEQFF	TRBJ2-1	TRBV10-3	once
CASSLPPLKTGLSYEQYF	TRBJ2-7	TRBV5-1	.
CASTNWTGGEKLFF	TRBJ1-4	TRBV21-1	.
CASSLTGGPYGYTF	TRBJ1-2	TRBV14	.
CASSISREGVQYF	TRBJ2-7	TRBV19	.
CASSEVEDRGRETVETQYF	TRBJ2-5	TRBV6-1	once
CASSPRGGDPYEQYF	TRBJ2-7	TRBV18	.
CAWRTGDTIYF	TRBJ1-3	TRBV30	.
CASSPWTDSYNSPLHF	TRBJ1-6	TRBV5-1	.
CASSPSQEASYGYTF	TRBJ1-2	TRBV18	.
CASRGRTSGEGFRSYEQYF	TRBJ2-7	TRBV28	.
CASGGSGRSKGEQFF	TRBJ2-1	TRBV9	.
CASSEAWKRGDQPQHF	TRBJ1-5	TRBV6-1	.
CASRLAGGGNEKLFF	TRBJ1-4	TRBV28	.
CASSYERGEKLFF	TRBJ1-4	TRBV5-4	.
CASSFGGTEAFF	TRBJ1-1	TRBV12-3/TRBV12-4	.
CASSLLGQGASEAFF	TRBJ1-1	TRBV11-2	.
CASSYLAHAYQETQYF	TRBJ2-5	TRBV6-5	.
CASSHSLKHSGNTIYF	TRBJ1-3	TRBV9	.
CASSSSGRSGDTQYF	TRBJ2-3	TRBV11-3	once
CASSPRTGGYNEQFF	TRBJ2-1	TRBV11-3	.
CASSAGESEQFF	TRBJ2-1	TRBV7-9	.
CASSYLLAENNEQFF	TRBJ2-1	TRBV28	.
CASSRTVFRGKLFF	TRBJ1-4	TRBV25-1	.
CAGAGTEESPLHF	TRBJ1-6	TRBV30	.
CATSDWTSGSATQYF	TRBJ2-3	TRBV24-1	.
CASSPGEDILAKNIQYF	TRBJ2-4	TRBV25-1	.
CASSQGTGGTDTQYF	TRBJ2-3	TRBV7-9	.
CAIRPQKLAGGPDTQYF	TRBJ2-3	TRBV10-3	.